The present TCR beta chain was sequenced within a study of shared clonotypes between healthy human individuals (dated by TCRdb to 2019 to 2021). Broadly, across the study: Three men and two women, aged 18 to 49 years, made up the cohort. For each donor, three plates each were used for CD4 naive and CD4 memory, two plates were used for CD8 naive, and one plate was used for CD8 memory. To estimate repertoire size and how much clonotype sharing occurs between individuals, the study deeply sequenced the blood TCR repertoires of 4 to 6 healthy adults. Libraries were prepared and TCR repertoires were sequenced by different laboratories using diverse techniques, in order to increase sequencing depth and limit assay-specific biases. Per donor, leukapheresis produced somewhere between about 0.85 and 8.9 billion PBMCs. Study-wide findings and limitations: Incomplete sequencing was indicated by rarefaction of sorted-subset datasets, despite the large sequencing depth. Because the study included only a small number of donors, the genetic and exposure-history diversity represented was limited. Pairwise subsampling led to the expectation that sequencing depth would affect the degree of clonotype sharing among donors. When several donors were compared, the shared fraction of clonotypes was around 5% for naive CD4, roughly 3.3% for naive CD8, roughly 2.3% for memory CD4, and roughly 0.43% for memory CD8. Only blood was sampled, and tissue TCR repertoires likely differ from those in blood. Naive subsets generally had larger estimated clonotype richness than memory subsets. Clonotypes shared by all four sorted-subset donors showed higher generation probabilities than non-shared clonotypes.

Healthy HIV-negative adults with no recently reported acute infections or vaccinations were included as donors. All donors were Caucasian adults living in Nashville, Tennessee, USA. CD8 memory samples consisted of magnetically selected CD45RO+ cells combined with CCR7-negative CD45RA+ effector memory (TemRA) cells. Blood was collected by leukapheresis, and PBMCs were isolated by Ficoll-Histopaque density gradient centrifugation and then cryopreserved in liquid nitrogen vapor phase. Analytical flow cytometry was used to check the purity and quantity of every magnetically sorted T cell population. Genomic DNA was isolated from each sorted fraction and quantified by UV absorbance on a Nanodrop 2000c. As to this clone: Its antigen target is currently unknown. Nothing much larger sits one base from this clone, and base qualities are not available.

The germline V gene provides CDR1 SGHDT and CDR2 YYEEEE. The CDR3 numbers 17 residues from cysteine through phenylalanine. Only CDR3 DNA remains: 51 bases, in frame from the first base. The trim is 5 bases for V and 5 bases for J, with a gap of 23 bases between the germline ends. TCR CDR3 regions were amplified from genomic DNA by multiplex PCR using the deep immunoSEQ assay. Extracted genomic DNA from each cell subset was spread evenly across all wells of several immunoSEQ 96-well plates, with each plate serving as a replicate. Each replicate PCR for sorted subsets received about 200 ng genomic DNA, equal to 28,000 or so T cell genomes. The purified libraries were quantified using a Qubit 3.0 fluorometer, sized with a Bioanalyzer 2100, and then quantified again using the KAPA Library Quantification kit. A separate single-read 150-cycle Illumina NextSeq 550 flow cell was used to sequence each immunoSEQ 96-well plate. The authors' analysis ran thus. The immunoSEQ output contained only junctional sequences without quality scores, so filtering could not match that applied to full-length reads. Sequences were annotated with PyIR, a Python wrapper for IgBLAST v1.9, using IMGT germline references to assign V/J genes and CDR3. Reads were removed for weak V/J assignments (E-value above 1e-6), missing CDR3, stop codons, out-of-frame junctions, or ambiguous translated residues. V3J clonotypes were defined by identical inferred V gene, J gene, and CDR3 amino acid sequence. Percentage overlap between repertoires was calculated by dividing the number of shared unique clonotypes by the size of the smaller repertoire. Three approaches were used to assess repertoire richness: RTK rarefaction, the Chao1 estimator, and Recon v2.1 estimates of unobserved clonotypes. For all TCRbeta clonotypes obtained by the gDNA method from a handful of donors, generation probabilities were computed with OLGA. TCRdb holds this immuneACCESS table with in-frame rearrangements only. Some clones are missing; in checked studies, unresolved V genes explain under half, and the rest has no known cause. The V and J calls and clone size are taken from that table; D and trimming were inferred from the DNA. Counted in this sample were some 380,000 clones; 90% to 97% of them appeared once. The ten largest clones capture around 0.3% of the sample.

In this chain, TRBV5-6 is recombined with TRBJ1-3; TRBD1 is a possible D gene, resting on 6 matching bases. Specimen: memory CD8+ T cells sorted from blood. The label giving this sample's cell subset or site can be read as: CD45RO+ cells pooled with CCR7-negative TemRA cells. The receptor's source is a man aged 30-40 years in good health. The CDR3 region reads CASSRQGGGGRRNTIYF. The DNA reads as follows: TGTGCCAGCAGTCGACAAGGAGGAGGGGGACGGAGAAACACCATATATTTT.